This TCR beta chain emerged from a study of blood T cell repertoires in COVID-19. Study context: Samples came from the United States, Italy and Spain, spanning acute and convalescent COVID-19.

The CDR3 runs to 15 residues. The junction had 7 bases not matched to a gene; V was cut back by 6 bases and J by 8 bases. Germline values: CDR1 SNHLY, CDR2 FYNNEI. Original processing methods: Reference gene primer amplification yielded estimated nucleated cell counts. Profiling relied on immunoSEQ multiplex PCR, and the TCRdb table lists in-frame clones only, not all of them. V, J and clone size derive from that table, while D and trimming were established from the DNA sequence. The table records roughly 140,000 clones, approximately 86% of them present only once. The sequenced sample was peripheral blood. The V gene is TRBV2, the J gene TRBJ2-2, with TRBD1 matching over 12 bases. The sequence was collected from a human donor in a cohort sampled during active COVID-19. CDR3 loop: CASRAGQGASGELFF. In nucleotides, the CDR3 is TGTGCCAGCAGGGCGGGACAGGGGGCGTCGGGGGAGCTGTTTTTT.